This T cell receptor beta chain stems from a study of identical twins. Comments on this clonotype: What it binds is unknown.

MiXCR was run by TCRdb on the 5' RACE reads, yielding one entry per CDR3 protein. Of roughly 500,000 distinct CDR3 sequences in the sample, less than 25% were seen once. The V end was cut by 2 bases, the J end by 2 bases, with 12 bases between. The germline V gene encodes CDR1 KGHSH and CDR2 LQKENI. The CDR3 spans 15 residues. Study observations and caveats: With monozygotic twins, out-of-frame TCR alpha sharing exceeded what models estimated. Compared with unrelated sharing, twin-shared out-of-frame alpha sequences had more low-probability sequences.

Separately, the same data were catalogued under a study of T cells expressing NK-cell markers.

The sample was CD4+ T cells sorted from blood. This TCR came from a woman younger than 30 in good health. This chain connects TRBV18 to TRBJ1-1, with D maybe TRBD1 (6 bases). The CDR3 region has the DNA TGTGCCAGCTCACCAGCCGGGACATATAACACTGAAGCTTTCTTT. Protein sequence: CASSPAGTYNTEAFF.